A selection of T cell receptor beta chains follows, all from one sample in a study of T-cell reconstitution after alpha-beta-depleted transplantation in children. MiXCR, run by TCRdb on the PCR reads, gives a single entry per CDR3 protein. The sample yields some 240,000 distinct CDR3 sequences, approximately 9.9% seen once. Sample: PBMCs from the stem cell graft donor, taken from the stem cell graft. The receptors come from a human donor who donated a stem cell graft to a child with SCID. CDR3s include the opening cysteine and the closing phenylalanine or tryptophan. The order of the fields is D gene, J gene, CDR3 length, clone size, V gene, CDR3 protein, CDR3 DNA. D genes are given only for firm matches. Where a row states a size, it is once, few, many or the class of an expanded clone; other rows omit it.

TRBD2,TRBJ2-1,16,many,TRBV29-1,CSVGQIAGEYRNEQFF,TGCAGCGTTGGTCAGATAGCGGGGGAGTATAGGAATGAGCAGTTCTTC
.,TRBJ1-5,16,once,TRBV18,CASSPSVVSSNQPQHF,TGTGCCAGCTCACCTTCAGTGGTAAGCAGCAATCAGCCCCAGCATTTT
TRBD2,TRBJ2-1,16,.,TRBV12-3/TRBV12-4,CASSLGSLGLANEQFF,TGTGCCAGCAGTCTAGGGTCCCTGGGACTAGCAAATGAGCAGTTCTTC
.,TRBJ2-7,16,many,TRBV2,CASSHPLDRSSYEQYF,TGTGCCAGCAGTCACCCCTTGGACAGAAGCTCCTACGAGCAGTACTTC
.,TRBJ2-2,13,many,TRBV4-1,CASSQEWTGELFF,TGCGCCAGCAGCCAAGAGTGGACCGGGGAGCTGTTTTTT
TRBD2,TRBJ2-1,16,few,TRBV20-1,CSARDMGGRSYNEQFF,TGCAGTGCTAGAGATATGGGGGGGAGATCCTACAATGAGCAGTTCTTC
TRBD2,TRBJ2-7,19,many,TRBV3-1,CASSQVTGKTSGGNYEQYF,TGTGCCAGCAGCCAAGTCACTGGGAAGACTAGCGGGGGTAACTACGAGCAGTACTTC
.,TRBJ1-5,14,many,TRBV15,CATSRGDIDQPQHF,TGTGCCACCAGCAGAGGAGACATTGATCAGCCCCAGCATTTT
.,TRBJ1-2,13,many,TRBV12-3/TRBV12-4,CASTVQAPRGYTF,TGTGCCAGCACCGTCCAGGCCCCGCGGGGCTACACCTTC
.,TRBJ2-3,16,many,TRBV5-5,CASSLLEASGTDTQYF,TGTGCCAGCAGCTTGCTTGAGGCCTCGGGCACAGATACGCAGTATTTT
.,TRBJ2-5,12,many,TRBV30,CAWSFGQETQYF,TGTGCCTGGAGTTTTGGCCAAGAGACCCAGTACTTC
.,TRBJ2-1,15,many,TRBV10-3,CAISLRGALWNEQFF,TGTGCCATCAGTCTCCGGGGGGCCCTGTGGAATGAGCAGTTCTTC
.,TRBJ1-2,13,many,TRBV5-4,CASSSRRDYGYTF,TGTGCCAGCAGCTCTAGACGGGACTATGGCTACACCTTC
TRBD1,TRBJ1-5,13,many,TRBV20-1,CSAGQGATKPQHF,TGCAGTGCGGGGCAGGGGGCGACCAAGCCCCAGCATTTT
.,TRBJ1-5,14,many,TRBV5-1,CASSLAGADQPQHF,TGCGCCAGCAGCTTGGCAGGGGCCGATCAGCCCCAGCATTTT
.,TRBJ2-6,15,.,TRBV25-1,CASSDGASGANVLTF,TGTGCCAGCAGTGACGGAGCCTCTGGGGCCAACGTCCTGACTTTC
.,TRBJ1-2,13,many,TRBV5-1,CASSVTTNYGYTF,TGCGCCAGCAGCGTTACAACTAACTATGGCTACACCTTC
.,TRBJ2-7,15,many,TRBV5-1,CASSLIKRGSNEQYF,TGCGCCAGCAGCTTGATAAAAAGGGGGAGCAACGAGCAGTACTTC
.,TRBJ2-1,14,once,TRBV5-4,CASSSRTLGNEQFF,TGTGCCAGCAGCTCCCGAACCTTAGGCAATGAGCAGTTCTTC
.,TRBJ1-2,14,many,TRBV11-2,CASSLERARGGYTF,TGTGCCAGCAGCTTAGAGAGGGCCCGCGGTGGCTACACCTTC
.,TRBJ2-3,14,many,TRBV10-3,CALRPERTSDTQYF,TGTGCCCTCCGACCCGAGAGGACTTCAGATACGCAGTATTTT
.,TRBJ2-3,14,many,TRBV11-2,CASSLVEISNTQYF,TGTGCCAGCAGCTTGGTGGAGATTTCAAATACGCAGTATTTT
TRBD2,TRBJ2-3,17,many,TRBV6-1,CASSEFPGGAGADTQYF,TGTGCCAGCAGTGAATTCCCCGGGGGGGCCGGGGCAGATACGCAGTATTTT
.,TRBJ2-1,19,many,TRBV29-1,CSVDHGTGRGPTPYNEQFF,TGCAGCGTTGACCACGGGACCGGCAGGGGACCAACGCCTTACAATGAGCAGTTCTTC
TRBD1,TRBJ1-2,14,many,TRBV27,CASSLTGTGDGYTF,TGTGCCAGCAGTTTAACCGGGACAGGGGATGGCTACACCTTC
TRBD1,TRBJ1-2,13,many,TRBV5-1,CASSGDRVAGYTF,TGCGCCAGCAGCGGGGACAGGGTCGCTGGCTACACCTTC
.,TRBJ1-1,14,many,TRBV10-3,CAISDVASNTEAFF,TGTGCCATCAGTGATGTGGCGTCGAACACTGAAGCTTTCTTT
TRBD2,TRBJ2-1,11,many,TRBV20-1,CSAGRGDEQFF,TGCAGTGCTGGGAGGGGTGATGAGCAGTTCTTC
.,TRBJ1-6,15,few,TRBV7-9,CASSPATRSWSPLHF,TGTGCCAGCAGCCCCGCTACCCGGTCTTGGTCACCCCTCCACTTT
.,TRBJ1-6,16,many,TRBV7-2,CASRNQGRPYNSPLHF,TGTGCCAGCAGGAACCAGGGACGGCCCTATAATTCACCCCTCCACTTT
TRBD1,TRBJ2-1,16,many,TRBV5-1,CASSLAYRGRVGEQFF,TGCGCCAGCAGCTTGGCTTACAGGGGAAGGGTGGGGGAGCAGTTCTTC
.,TRBJ1-1,14,many,TRBV5-1,CASSFPDGIGGAFF,TGCGCCAGCAGCTTCCCCGACGGCATCGGGGGAGCTTTCTTT
TRBD1,TRBJ2-3,14,many,TRBV20-1,CSAPDRGGADTQYF,TGCAGTGCCCCAGACAGGGGTGGAGCAGATACGCAGTATTTT
.,TRBJ1-1,15,.,TRBV6-5,CASSYSAGANTEAFF,TGTGCCAGCAGTTACTCGGCAGGCGCGAACACTGAAGCTTTCTTT
.,TRBJ1-4,18,.,TRBV12-3/TRBV12-4,CASGRLAARPGRNEKLFF,TGTGCCAGCGGTAGATTAGCGGCCCGACCGGGGCGGAATGAAAAACTGTTTTTT
.,TRBJ2-7,16,.,TRBV10-1,CASSEPRPRQTYEQYF,TGCGCCAGCAGTGAGCCCCGACCGAGACAGACTTACGAGCAGTACTTC
TRBD1,TRBJ2-4,17,many,TRBV4-1,CASSQDRDRGIRNIQYF,TGCGCCAGCAGCCAAGACCGGGACAGGGGGATTAGAAACATTCAGTACTTC
.,TRBJ1-5,15,many,TRBV7-2,CASSLVGSGNQPQHF,TGTGCCAGCAGCTTAGTGGGCAGCGGCAATCAGCCCCAGCATTTT
TRBD1,TRBJ1-5,14,.,TRBV2,CASSGQGVDQPQHF,TGTGCCAGCAGCGGACAGGGGGTCGATCAGCCCCAGCATTTT
.,TRBJ1-5,14,.,TRBV20-1,CSARLGTGNQPQHF,TGCAGTGCTAGATTAGGGACGGGCAATCAGCCCCAGCATTTT
.,TRBJ2-7,14,few,TRBV5-1,CASSSQSSSYEQYF,TGCGCCAGCAGCTCTCAGTCCAGCTCCTACGAGCAGTACTTC
TRBD2,TRBJ2-1,15,few,TRBV12-3/TRBV12-4,CASSLARAGGNEQFF,TGTGCCAGCAGTTTAGCGAGGGCGGGGGGTAATGAGCAGTTCTTC
.,TRBJ1-4,15,many,TRBV15,CATSRSQGSNEKLFF,TGTGCCACCAGCAGGTCCCAGGGGAGTAATGAAAAACTGTTTTTT
TRBD1,TRBJ2-7,18,many,TRBV7-2,CASSLALPWTGVMYEQYF,TGTGCCAGCAGCTTAGCGCTACCCTGGACAGGGGTTATGTACGAGCAGTACTTC
.,TRBJ2-2,13,many,TRBV10-3,CAISLQGTGELFF,TGTGCCATCAGTCTTCAGGGTACCGGGGAGCTGTTTTTT
.,TRBJ1-2,14,few,TRBV5-1,CASSLDPSPYGYTF,TGCGCCAGCAGCTTGGACCCTAGTCCCTATGGCTACACCTTC
.,TRBJ1-5,14,many,TRBV19,CASNNGGWDQPQHF,TGTGCCAGCAATAACGGGGGGTGGGATCAGCCCCAGCATTTT
.,TRBJ2-7,16,many,TRBV5-1,CASSQLTSGPSYEQYF,TGCGCCAGCAGCCAACTGACGTCAGGCCCATCCTACGAGCAGTACTTC
.,TRBJ1-4,12,many,TRBV2,CASSTEAGKLFF,TGTGCCAGCAGTACGGAGGCGGGAAAACTGTTTTTT
TRBD1,TRBJ2-7,14,.,TRBV29-1,CSVVPTGRAYEQYF,TGCAGCGTTGTCCCGACAGGGAGAGCCTACGAGCAGTACTTC
.,TRBJ2-7,12,.,TRBV29-1,CSVEGVSYEQYF,TGCAGCGTTGAAGGGGTATCCTACGAGCAGTACTTC
TRBD1,TRBJ2-1,16,many,TRBV3-1,CASSQGEGTADNEQFF,TGTGCCAGCAGCCAAGGGGAAGGGACAGCGGACAATGAGCAGTTCTTC
TRBD1,TRBJ1-5,17,.,TRBV7-2,CASSYAPGQGVNQPQHF,TGTGCCAGCAGCTACGCGCCGGGACAGGGAGTCAATCAGCCCCAGCATTTT